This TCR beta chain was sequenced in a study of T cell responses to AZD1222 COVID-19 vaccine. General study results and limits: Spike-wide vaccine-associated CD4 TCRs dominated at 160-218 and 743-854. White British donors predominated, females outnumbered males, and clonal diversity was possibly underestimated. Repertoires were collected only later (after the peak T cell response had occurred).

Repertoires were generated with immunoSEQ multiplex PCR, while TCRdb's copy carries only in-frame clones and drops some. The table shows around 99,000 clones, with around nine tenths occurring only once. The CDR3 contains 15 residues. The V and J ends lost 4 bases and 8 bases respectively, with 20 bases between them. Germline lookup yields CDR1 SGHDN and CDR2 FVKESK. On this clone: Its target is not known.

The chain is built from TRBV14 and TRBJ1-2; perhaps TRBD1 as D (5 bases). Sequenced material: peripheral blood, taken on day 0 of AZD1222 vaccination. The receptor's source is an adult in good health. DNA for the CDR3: TGTGCCAGCAGCCCCTCGGGACCTACGGGGCGCGGCTACACCTTC. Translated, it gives CASSPSGPTGRGYTF.